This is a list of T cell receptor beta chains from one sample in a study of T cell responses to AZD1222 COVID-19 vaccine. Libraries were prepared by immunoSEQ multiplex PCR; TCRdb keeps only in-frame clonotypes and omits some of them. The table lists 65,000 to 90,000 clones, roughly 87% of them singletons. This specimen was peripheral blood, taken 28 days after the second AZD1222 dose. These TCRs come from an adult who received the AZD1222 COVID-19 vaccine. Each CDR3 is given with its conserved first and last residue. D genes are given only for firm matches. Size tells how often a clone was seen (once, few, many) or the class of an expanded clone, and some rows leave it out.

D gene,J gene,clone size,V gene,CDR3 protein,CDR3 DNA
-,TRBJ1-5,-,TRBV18,CASSQFGPGGEDQPQHF,TGTGCCAGCTCACAGTTCGGGCCCGGGGGTGAGGATCAGCCCCAGCATTTT
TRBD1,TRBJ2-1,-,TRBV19,CASSPPQGASYNEQFF,TGTGCCAGTAGTCCCCCCCAGGGGGCCTCCTACAATGAGCAGTTCTTC
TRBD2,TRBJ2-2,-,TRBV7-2,CASSHGLGAGGLNGELFF,TGTGCCAGCAGCCATGGGCTAGGAGCGGGGGGGCTCAACGGGGAGCTGTTTTTT
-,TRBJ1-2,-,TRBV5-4,CASSLDPGQTSYGYTF,TGTGCCAGCAGCTTGGACCCCGGACAGACTTCCTATGGCTACACCTTC
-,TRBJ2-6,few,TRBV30,CAWSAWGFSGANVLTF,TGTGCCTGGAGTGCTTGGGGGTTCTCTGGGGCCAACGTCCTGACTTTC
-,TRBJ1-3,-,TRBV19,CASSIVGRGAVGGNTIYF,TGTGCCAGTAGTATCGTCGGGAGGGGGGCCGTGGGAGGAAACACCATATATTTT
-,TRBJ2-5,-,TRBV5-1,CASSASFPRETQYF,TGCGCCAGCAGCGCCTCGTTCCCCCGTGAGACCCAGTACTTC
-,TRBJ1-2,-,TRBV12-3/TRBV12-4,CASSSEIGYGYTF,TGTGCCAGCAGCTCCGAAATCGGGTATGGCTACACCTTC
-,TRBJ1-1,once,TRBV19,CASRVDRMSTEAFF,TGTGCCAGTAGAGTCGACAGGATGAGCACTGAAGCTTTCTTT
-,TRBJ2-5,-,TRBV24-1,CATSSGGSETQYF,TGTGCCACCAGCAGTGGGGGTTCGGAGACCCAGTACTTC
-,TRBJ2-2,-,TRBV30,CAWSGSSPGELFF,TGTGCCTGGAGTGGGAGTTCCCCCGGGGAGCTGTTTTTT
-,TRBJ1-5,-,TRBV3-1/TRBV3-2,CASSQDLPGVQPQHF,TGTGCCAGCAGCCAAGATCTGCCAGGGGTCCAGCCCCAGCATTTT
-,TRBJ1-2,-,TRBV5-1,CASSWDTGPYGYTF,TGCGCCAGCAGCTGGGATACAGGGCCCTATGGCTACACCTTC
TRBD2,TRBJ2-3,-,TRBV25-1,CASSAGLAGLSSDTQYF,TGTGCCAGCAGTGCCGGACTAGCGGGCTTATCGTCAGATACGCAGTATTTT
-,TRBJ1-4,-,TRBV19,CASSRSSATNEKLFF,TGTGCCAGTAGTAGGAGTTCTGCAACTAATGAAAAACTGTTTTTT
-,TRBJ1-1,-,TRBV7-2,CASSLAAGVEAFF,TGTGCCAGCAGCTTAGCGGCGGGGGTTGAAGCTTTCTTT
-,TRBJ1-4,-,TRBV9,CASSVGHTREEKLFF,TGTGCCAGCAGCGTCGGACACACACGGGAGGAAAAACTGTTTTTT
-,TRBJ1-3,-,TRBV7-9,CASSLGQSGNTIYF,TGTGCCAGCAGCTTAGGGCAGTCTGGAAACACCATATATTTT
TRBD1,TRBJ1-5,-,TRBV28,CASSYRGGNQPQHF,TGTGCCAGCAGCTACAGGGGTGGCAATCAGCCCCAGCATTTT
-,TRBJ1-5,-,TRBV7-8,CASSLAGEGNQPQHF,TGTGCCAGCAGCTTAGCAGGAGAGGGCAATCAGCCCCAGCATTTT
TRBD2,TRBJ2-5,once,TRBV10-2,CASRGPSGGPGETQYF,TGCGCCAGCAGGGGGCCTAGCGGGGGGCCCGGTGAGACCCAGTACTTC
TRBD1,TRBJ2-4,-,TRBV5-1,CASSLGQGDTKNIQYF,TGCGCCAGCAGCTTAGGACAGGGGGATACCAAAAACATTCAGTACTTC
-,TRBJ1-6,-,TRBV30,CAWSLGTSRYNSPLHF,TGTGCCTGGAGTCTAGGGACTTCCAGATATAATTCACCCCTCCACTTT
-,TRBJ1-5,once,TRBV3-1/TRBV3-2,CASSPWQGLHNQPQHF,TGTGCCAGCAGCCCATGGCAGGGACTGCACAATCAGCCCCAGCATTTT
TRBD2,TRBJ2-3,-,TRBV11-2,CASSPRWGSGPRTDTQYF,TGTGCCAGCAGCCCCCGCTGGGGTAGCGGGCCTCGCACAGATACGCAGTATTTT
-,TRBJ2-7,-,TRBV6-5,CASSPRGPESYEQYF,TGTGCCAGCAGCCCACGGGGGCCCGAATCCTACGAGCAGTACTTC
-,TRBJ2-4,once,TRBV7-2,CASSQKNIQYF,TGTGCCAGCAGCCAGAAAAACATTCAGTACTTC
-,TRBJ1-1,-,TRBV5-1,CASSQSGVNTEAFF,TGCGCCAGCAGCCAGTCAGGGGTGAACACTGAAGCTTTCTTT
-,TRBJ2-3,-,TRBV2,CASSTGASTDTQYF,TGTGCCAGCAGTACCGGGGCCTCCACAGATACGCAGTATTTT
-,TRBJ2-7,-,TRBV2,CASSEGGRVTITQYF,TGTGCCAGCAGTGAGGGTGGTCGGGTCACGATAACTCAGTACTTC
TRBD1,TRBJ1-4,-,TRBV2,CASSEQGTGFNEKLFF,TGTGCCAGCAGTGAACAGGGGACAGGATTTAATGAAAAACTGTTTTTT
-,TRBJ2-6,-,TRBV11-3,CASSPGGAGANVLTF,TGTGCCAGCAGCCCGGGCGGAGCTGGGGCCAACGTCCTGACTTTC
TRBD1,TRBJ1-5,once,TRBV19,CASSIETGLSNQPQHF,TGTGCCAGTAGTATTGAGACAGGGCTTAGCAATCAGCCCCAGCATTTT
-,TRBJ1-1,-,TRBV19,CASSIGGLWNTEAFF,TGTGCCAGTAGTATAGGTGGATTGTGGAACACTGAAGCTTTCTTT
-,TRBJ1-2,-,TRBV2,CASLDPGTYGYTF,TGTGCCAGCTTGGATCCGGGGACCTATGGCTACACCTTC
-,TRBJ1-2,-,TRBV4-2,CASSQESAGAYGYTF,TGTGCCAGCAGCCAAGAGTCGGCGGGGGCCTATGGCTACACCTTC
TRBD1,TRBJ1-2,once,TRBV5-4,CASSHGQGIRDGYTF,TGTGCCAGCAGCCACGGACAGGGGATTAGGGATGGCTACACCTTC
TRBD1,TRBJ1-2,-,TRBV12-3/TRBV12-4,CASSNPTGRGYTF,TGTGCCAGCAGTAATCCGACAGGGCGCGGCTACACCTTC
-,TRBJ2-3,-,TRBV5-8,CASSFQGLTDTQYF,TGTGCCAGCAGCTTTCAGGGTCTCACAGATACGCAGTATTTT
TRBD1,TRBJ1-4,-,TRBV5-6,CASSVRTGSREKLFF,TGTGCCAGCAGCGTACGGACAGGATCGAGAGAAAAACTGTTTTTT
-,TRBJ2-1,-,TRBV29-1,CSVGGGDSYNEQFF,TGCAGCGTTGGGGGCGGGGACTCCTACAATGAGCAGTTCTTC
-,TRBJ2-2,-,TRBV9,CASSVVGSGELFF,TGTGCCAGCAGCGTAGTGGGGTCCGGGGAGCTGTTTTTT